This TCR beta chain emerged from a study of T cell clones after liver transplantation. In the study overall: Three of the eight recipients were HCV-positive; the rest had non-autoimmune, non-viral transplant indications.

Only in-frame clones appear in the TCRdb table, and some are missing; sequencing was by immunoSEQ multiplex PCR. Altogether approximately 6,000 clones are present, about 85% being singletons, with the ten largest covering about a third. The source of this sequence is a human donor who received a liver transplant. Material: CD8+ T cells from blood, obtained before liver transplant.

CDR3 loop: CASTTSPTNYGYTF. The CDR3 DNA follows: TGTGCCAGTACCACCTCCCCCACTAACTATGGCTACACCTTC. J is TRBJ1-2 and V is TRBV19; D gene unclear. V lost 7 bases to trimming and J lost 0 bases, with 12 bases between them. The CDR3 loop spans 14 amino acids. Germline assignment: CDR1 LNHDA and CDR2 SQIVND (reference sequence).